One sample yielded the 14 T cell receptor beta chains listed below, sequenced in a study of T cell responses to AZD1222 COVID-19 vaccine. This table comes from immunoSEQ multiplex PCR, and its TCRdb copy is limited to in-frame clones, with some not included. The sample consists of 120,000 or so clones, roughly 90% of them appearing once. The specimen was peripheral blood, collected 28 days after the second dose of the MenACWY control vaccine. The source is an adult who received the MenACWY meningococcal vaccine as a control.

The rearrangement links TRBV15 to TRBJ1-6; TRBD1 matches at 9 bases. The V gene end was trimmed by 0 bases and the J gene end by 7 bases; junction bases not matched to a gene: 10. CDR3 size: 18 residues. CDR1 is LNHNV, CDR2 YYDKDF, per germline (reference sequence). The CDR3 DNA reads as TGTGCCACCAGCAGAGATCGGGTCTTTACAGGGGGCAATTCACCCCTCCACTTT. Amino acids: CATSRDRVFTGGNSPLHF.

The chain joins TRBV7-2 to TRBJ1-3, with D perhaps TRBD1 (5 bases). The CDR3 extends over 13 amino acids. Trimming took 0 bases from V and 7 from J, leaving 7 bases between them. The V gene's germline CDR1 is SGHTA and CDR2 FQGNSA. For the CDR3, the DNA is TGTGCCAGCAGCTTAGCGCCAGGGAACACCATATATTTT. Amino acid sequence: CASSLAPGNTIYF.

The rearrangement links TRBV11-3 to TRBJ2-3; D gene unclear. CDR3 length equals 13 residues. Per germline, CDR1 SGHNT and CDR2 YENEEA. V lost 1 base and J lost 2, with 4 bases in between. The CDR3 bases are TGTGCCAGCAGCTTAGTCCCCACAGATACGCAGTATTTT. It is translated as CASSLVPTDTQYF.

The J gene is TRBJ1-5, the V gene TRBV25-1; 7 bases map to TRBD1. J lost 0 bases, V lost 4 bases, and 3 bases had no gene match. Germline CDR1 reads MGHDK; CDR2 reads SYGVNS. The CDR3 runs to 15 residues. CDR3 DNA sequence: TGTGCCAGCAGTGGGGGACAGCATAGCAATCAGCCCCAGCATTTT. Protein: CASSGGQHSNQPQHF.

Here the CDR3 reads CASSSRVSGNTIYF. In nucleotides, the CDR3 is TGTGCCAGCAGCTCCAGGGTCTCTGGAAACACCATATATTTT. The chain employs TRBV3-1 (or the pseudogene TRBV3-2) and TRBJ1-3, with TRBD1 as a possible D gene (5 bases). CDR3 size: 14 residues. Between the trimmed V and J ends, which lost 5 bases and 0 bases, there was a span of 8 bases. Germline CDR1 is LGHDT and CDR2 is YNNKEL (reference sequence).

For this clone: The sample carries other DNA sequences with the same CDR3. The rearrangement joins TRBV12-3 or TRBV12-4 to TRBJ1-5; D is ambiguous. V was cut by 3 bases and J by 7 bases, with 7 bases left in between. The CDR3 sequence is 12 residues long. Here the CDR3 reads CASSFGGQPQHF. CDR3 DNA: TGTGCCAGCAGTTTCGGTGGCCAGCCCCAGCATTTT.

This chain uses TRBV5-1 with TRBJ2-5; D possibly matches TRBD1 or TRBD2 (5 bases each). V dropped 4 bases and J dropped 2 bases, with 18 bases sitting between them. This CDR3 has 16 amino acids. Germline CDR1 reads SGHRS; CDR2 reads YFSETQ. This CDR3 is CASSLGRGRLQETQYF. The CDR3 region has the DNA TGCGCCAGCAGCCTAGGACGGGGACGCCTTCAAGAGACCCAGTACTTC.

The genes are TRBV28 and TRBJ1-4; tentative D call: TRBD1 (5 bases). CDR1 is MDHEN and CDR2 is SYDVKM in the germline V gene. V was clipped by 5 bases and J by 0 bases, with 13 bases between them. The CDR3 sequence is 16 residues long. The DNA for the CDR3 is TGTGCCAGCAGTCAACCAGGGACTACAACTAATGAAAAACTGTTTTTT. This encodes CASSQPGTTTNEKLFF.

The CDR3 nucleotides are TGTGCCAGCAGTTTAGTTAGGGTAGGCAGCCGGGGGCATCAGCCCCAGCATTTT. Residues: CASSLVRVGSRGHQPQHF. This chain connects TRBV28 to TRBJ1-5; tentative D call: TRBD1 (6 bases). Looked up from germline, CDR1 is MDHEN and CDR2 is SYDVKM. V gave up 2 bases and J gave up 5 bases, with 22 bases separating them. The CDR3 extends over 18 amino acids.

This rearrangement joins TRBV6-1 to TRBJ2-3; no clear D. Germline V gene sequence: CDR1 MNHNS, CDR2 SASEGT. V was clipped by 2 bases and J by 4 bases, with 10 bases between them. The CDR3 contains 14 residues. CDR3 nucleotide sequence: TGTGCCAGCAGTGAACAAGCCCAGGCAGATACGCAGTATTTT. Protein: CASSEQAQADTQYF.

The CDR3 sequence: CASSFGDNSPLHF. The CDR3 region has the DNA TGCGCCAGCAGCTTCGGAGATAATTCACCCCTCCACTTT. V and J are TRBV5-1 and TRBJ1-6; D is undetermined. CDR1 and CDR2 (germline): SGHRS, YFSETQ. Trimming took off 2 bases at V and 5 bases at J, with 5 bases between the two ends. The CDR3 is made up of 13 amino acids.

The V call is TRBV5-4, the J call TRBJ2-1; maybe TRBD1 (6 bases). The CDR3 sequence is 14 residues long. Between the trimmed V and J ends, which lost 1 base and 7 bases, there was a span of 12 bases. The germline gives CDR1 SGHNT, CDR2 YYREEE (reference sequence). CDR3 in DNA: TGTGCCAGCAGCTTGTTGACAGGTCAGAATGAGCAGTTCTTC. This encodes CASSLLTGQNEQFF.

The rearrangement joins TRBV6-5 to TRBJ1-1, with TRBD1 matching over 9 bases. The germline gives CDR1 MNHEY, CDR2 SVGAGI. The CDR3 contains 10 residues. V shed 6 bases, J shed 10 bases, and the junction held 0 bases outside the gene matches. The CDR3 loop is CASRTGGAFF. The CDR3 DNA follows: TGTGCCAGCAGGACAGGGGGAGCTTTCTTT.

The V and J genes are TRBV14 and TRBJ2-4; TRBD2 agrees at 7 bases. This CDR3 is built from 15 residues. V trimming: 1 base; J trimming: 11 bases; junction bases outside the gene matches: 11. Germline CDR1 reads SGHDN; CDR2 reads FVKESK. As DNA, the CDR3 is TGTGCCAGCAGCCAAGCTTCTAGCGGAAGGGCCTTTCAGTACTTC. Encoded protein: CASSQASSGRAFQYF.